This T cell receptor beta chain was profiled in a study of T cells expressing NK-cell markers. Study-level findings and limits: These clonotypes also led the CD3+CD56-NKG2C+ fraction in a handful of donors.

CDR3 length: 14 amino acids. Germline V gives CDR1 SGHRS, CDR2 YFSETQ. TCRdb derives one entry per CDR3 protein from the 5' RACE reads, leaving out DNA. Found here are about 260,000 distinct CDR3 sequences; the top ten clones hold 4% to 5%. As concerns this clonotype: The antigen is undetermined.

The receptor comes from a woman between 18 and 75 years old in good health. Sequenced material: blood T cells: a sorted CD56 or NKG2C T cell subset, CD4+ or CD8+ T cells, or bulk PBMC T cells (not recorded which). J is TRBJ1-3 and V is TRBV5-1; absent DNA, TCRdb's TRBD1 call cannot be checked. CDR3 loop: CASSLGTAGNTIYF.